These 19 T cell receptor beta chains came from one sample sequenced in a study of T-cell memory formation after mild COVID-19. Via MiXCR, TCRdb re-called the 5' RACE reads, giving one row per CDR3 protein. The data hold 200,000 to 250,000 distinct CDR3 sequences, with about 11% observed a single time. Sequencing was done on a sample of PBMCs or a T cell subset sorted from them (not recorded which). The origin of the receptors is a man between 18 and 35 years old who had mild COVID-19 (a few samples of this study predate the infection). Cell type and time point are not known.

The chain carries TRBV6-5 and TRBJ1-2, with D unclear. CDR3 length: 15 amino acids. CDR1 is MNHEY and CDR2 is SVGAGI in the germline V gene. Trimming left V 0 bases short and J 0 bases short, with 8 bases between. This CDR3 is CASSYSRGANYGYTF. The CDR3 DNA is TGTGCCAGCAGTTACTCCCGGGGAGCTAACTATGGCTACACCTTC.

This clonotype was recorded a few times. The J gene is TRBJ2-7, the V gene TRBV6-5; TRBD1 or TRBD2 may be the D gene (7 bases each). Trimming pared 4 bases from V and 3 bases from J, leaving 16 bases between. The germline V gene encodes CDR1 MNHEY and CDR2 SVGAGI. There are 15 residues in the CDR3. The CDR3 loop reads CASSSSGGGRYEQYV. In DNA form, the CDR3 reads TGTGCCAGCAGTTCCTCAGGGGGGGGCCGCTACGAGCAGTACGTC.

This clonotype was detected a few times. CDR3 protein: CASSLVRDRVTDTQYF. The CDR3 DNA sequence: TGTGCCAGCAGCTTAGTCCGGGACAGGGTTACAGATACGCAGTATTTT. The rearrangement joins TRBV7-2 to TRBJ2-3; the match to TRBD1 covers 9 bases. J lost 3 bases, V lost 1 base, and 5 bases had no gene match. The germline V gene encodes CDR1 SGHTA and CDR2 FQGNSA. The CDR3 totals 16 residues.

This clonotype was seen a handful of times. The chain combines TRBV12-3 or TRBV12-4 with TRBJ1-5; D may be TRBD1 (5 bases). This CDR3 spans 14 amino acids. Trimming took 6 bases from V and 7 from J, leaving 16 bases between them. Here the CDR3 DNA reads TGTGCCAGCAGCCCCGAGGGGAGCGGGCAGCCCCAGCATTTT. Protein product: CASSPEGSGQPQHF.

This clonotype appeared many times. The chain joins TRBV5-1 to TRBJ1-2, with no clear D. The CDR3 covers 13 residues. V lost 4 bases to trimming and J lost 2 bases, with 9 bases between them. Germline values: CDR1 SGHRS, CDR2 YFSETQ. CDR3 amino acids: CASSPDGNYGYTF. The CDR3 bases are TGCGCCAGCAGCCCGGACGGAAACTATGGCTACACCTTC.

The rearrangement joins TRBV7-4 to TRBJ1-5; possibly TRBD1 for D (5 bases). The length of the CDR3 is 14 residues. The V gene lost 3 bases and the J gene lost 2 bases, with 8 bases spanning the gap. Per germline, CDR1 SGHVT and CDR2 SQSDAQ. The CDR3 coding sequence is TGTGCCAGCAGCTTGGAACAGGGCAATCAGCCCCAGCATTTT. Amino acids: CASSLEQGNQPQHF.

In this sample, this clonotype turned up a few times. The CDR3 is CASHPPTGVNEQFF. The CDR3 coding sequence is TGTGCCAGTCACCCACCGACAGGGGTGAATGAGCAGTTCTTC. The chain recombines TRBV5-6 with TRBJ2-1; 8 bases agree with TRBD1. The ends lost 8 bases at V and 7 bases at J; junction bases unmatched: 11. CDR1 is SGHDT, CDR2 YYEEEE, per germline. The CDR3 loop spans 14 amino acids.

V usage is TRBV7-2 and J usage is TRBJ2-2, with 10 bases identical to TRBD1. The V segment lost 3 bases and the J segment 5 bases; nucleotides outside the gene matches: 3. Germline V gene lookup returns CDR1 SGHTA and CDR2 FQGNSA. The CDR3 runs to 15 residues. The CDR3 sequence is CASSLGQGRTGELFF. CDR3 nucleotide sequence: TGTGCCAGCAGCTTGGGACAGGGGAGGACCGGGGAGCTGTTTTTT.

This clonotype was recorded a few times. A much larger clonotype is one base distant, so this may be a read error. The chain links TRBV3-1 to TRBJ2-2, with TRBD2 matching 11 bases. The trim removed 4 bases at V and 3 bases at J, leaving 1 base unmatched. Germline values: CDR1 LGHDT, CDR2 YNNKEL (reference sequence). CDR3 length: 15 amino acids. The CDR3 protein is CASSRGLADTGELFF. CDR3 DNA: TGTGCCAGCAGCCGGGGACTAGCGGACACCGGGGAGCTGTTTTTT.

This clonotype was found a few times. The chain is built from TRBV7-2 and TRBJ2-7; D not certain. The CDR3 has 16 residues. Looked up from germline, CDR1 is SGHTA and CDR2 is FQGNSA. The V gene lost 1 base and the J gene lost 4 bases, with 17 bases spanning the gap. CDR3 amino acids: CASSLVGKGQSYEQYF. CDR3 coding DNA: TGTGCCAGCAGCTTAGTAGGGAAAGGGCAGTCGTACGAGCAGTACTTC.

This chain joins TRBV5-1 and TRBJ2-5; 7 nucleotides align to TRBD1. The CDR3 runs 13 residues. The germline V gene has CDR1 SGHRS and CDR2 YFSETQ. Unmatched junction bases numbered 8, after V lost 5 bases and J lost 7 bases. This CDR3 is CASSDRASGTQYF. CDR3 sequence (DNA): TGCGCCAGCAGTGACAGGGCATCTGGGACCCAGTACTTC.

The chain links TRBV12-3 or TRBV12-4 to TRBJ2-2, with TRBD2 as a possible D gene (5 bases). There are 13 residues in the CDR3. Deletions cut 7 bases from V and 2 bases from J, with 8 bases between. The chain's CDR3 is CASTRDNTGELFF. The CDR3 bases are TGTGCCAGCACCCGGGATAACACCGGGGAGCTGTTTTTT.

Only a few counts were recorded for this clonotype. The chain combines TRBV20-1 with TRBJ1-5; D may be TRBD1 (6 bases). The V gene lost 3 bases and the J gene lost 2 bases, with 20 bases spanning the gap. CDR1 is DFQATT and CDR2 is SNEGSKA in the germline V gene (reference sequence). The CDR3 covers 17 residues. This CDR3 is CSARRWDTNRGNQPQHF. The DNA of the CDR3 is TGCAGTGCTAGGCGGTGGGACACCAATAGAGGCAATCAGCCCCAGCATTTT.

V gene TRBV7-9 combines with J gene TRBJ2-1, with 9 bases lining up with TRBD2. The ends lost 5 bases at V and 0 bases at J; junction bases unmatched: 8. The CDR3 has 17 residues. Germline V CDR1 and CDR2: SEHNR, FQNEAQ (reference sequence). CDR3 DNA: TGTGCCAGCAGCGGCGCAGCGGGGGGCGGCTCCTACAATGAGCAGTTCTTC. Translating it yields CASSGAAGGGSYNEQFF.

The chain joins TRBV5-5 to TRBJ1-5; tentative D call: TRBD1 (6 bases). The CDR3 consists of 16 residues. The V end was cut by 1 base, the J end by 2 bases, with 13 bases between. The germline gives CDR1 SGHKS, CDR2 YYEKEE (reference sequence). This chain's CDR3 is CASSLSMAGGNQPQHF. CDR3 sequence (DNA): TGTGCCAGCAGCTTGAGTATGGCAGGGGGCAATCAGCCCCAGCATTTT.

The CDR3 here is CASSSDWGELFF. CDR3 DNA sequence: TGTGCCAGCAGCTCAGACTGGGGGGAGCTGTTTTTT. The chain combines TRBV5-6 with TRBJ2-2; D unclear. V lost 3 bases and J lost 8, with 8 bases in between. The CDR3 is made up of 12 amino acids. Germline CDR1 SGHDT, CDR2 YYEEEE.

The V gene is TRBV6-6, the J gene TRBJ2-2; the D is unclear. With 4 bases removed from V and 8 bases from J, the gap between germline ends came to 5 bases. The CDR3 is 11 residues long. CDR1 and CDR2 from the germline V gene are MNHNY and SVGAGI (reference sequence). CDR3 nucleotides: TGTGCCAGCAGTTTGCGAGGGGAGCTGTTTTTT. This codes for CASSLRGELFF.

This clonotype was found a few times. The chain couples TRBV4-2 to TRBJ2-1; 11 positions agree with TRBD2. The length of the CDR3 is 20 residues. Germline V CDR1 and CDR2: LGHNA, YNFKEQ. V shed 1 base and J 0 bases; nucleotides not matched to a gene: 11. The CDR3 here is CASSQVMASGGLSSYNEQFF. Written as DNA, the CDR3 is TGTGCCAGCAGCCAAGTAATGGCTAGCGGGGGGCTGAGCTCCTACAATGAGCAGTTCTTC.

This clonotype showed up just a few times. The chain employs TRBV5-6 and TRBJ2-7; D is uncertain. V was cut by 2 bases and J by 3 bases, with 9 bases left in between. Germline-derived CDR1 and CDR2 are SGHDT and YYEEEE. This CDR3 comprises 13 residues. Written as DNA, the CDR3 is TGTGCCAGCAGCTTTTCCCGCGGCTACGAGCAGTACGTC. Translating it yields CASSFSRGYEQYV.